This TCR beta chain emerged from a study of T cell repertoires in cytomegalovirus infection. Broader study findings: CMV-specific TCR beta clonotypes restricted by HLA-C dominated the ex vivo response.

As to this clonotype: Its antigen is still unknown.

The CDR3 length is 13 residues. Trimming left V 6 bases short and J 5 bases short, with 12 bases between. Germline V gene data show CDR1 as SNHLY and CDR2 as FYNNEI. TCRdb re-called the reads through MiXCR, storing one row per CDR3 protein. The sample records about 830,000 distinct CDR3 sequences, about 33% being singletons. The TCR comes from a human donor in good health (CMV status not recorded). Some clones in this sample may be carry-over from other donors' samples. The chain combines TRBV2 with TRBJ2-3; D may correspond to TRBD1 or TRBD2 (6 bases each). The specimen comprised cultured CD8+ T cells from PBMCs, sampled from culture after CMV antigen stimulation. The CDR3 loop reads CASRSGEVDTQYF. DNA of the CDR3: TGTGCCAGCAGGTCAGGGGAGGTAGATACGCAGTATTTT.